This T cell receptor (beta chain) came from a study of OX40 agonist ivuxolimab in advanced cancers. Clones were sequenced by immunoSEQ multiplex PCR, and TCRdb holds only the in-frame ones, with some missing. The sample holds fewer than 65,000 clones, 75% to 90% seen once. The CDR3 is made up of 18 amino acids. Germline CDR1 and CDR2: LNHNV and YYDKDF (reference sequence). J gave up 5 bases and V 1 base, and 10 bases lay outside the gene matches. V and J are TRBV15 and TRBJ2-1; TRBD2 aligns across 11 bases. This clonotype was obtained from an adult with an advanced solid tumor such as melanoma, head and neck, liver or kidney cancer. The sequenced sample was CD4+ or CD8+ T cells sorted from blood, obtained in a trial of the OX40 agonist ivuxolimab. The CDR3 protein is CATSRALLLAGENNEQFF. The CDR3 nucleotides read TGTGCCACCAGCAGAGCCCTATTACTAGCGGGAGAGAACAATGAGCAGTTCTTC.